This TCR beta chain emerged from a study of OX40 agonist ivuxolimab in advanced cancers. This CDR3 contains 14 residues. The V end lost 3 bases, the J end lost 8 bases, and 14 bases lay between the germline ends. Germline CDR1 reads LNHDA; CDR2 reads SQIVND (reference sequence). The method was immunoSEQ multiplex PCR; TCRdb's version includes in-frame clones alone and lacks a portion of them. The sample has about 62,000 clones; roughly 80% are singletons. Autoimmune disease history or systemic immunosuppression barred patients. The receptor comes from an adult with an advanced solid tumor such as melanoma, head and neck, liver or kidney cancer. The specimen was CD4+ or CD8+ T cells sorted from blood, collected in a trial of the OX40 agonist ivuxolimab. The chain combines TRBV19 with TRBJ2-1; no firm D call. CDR3 sequence: CASSMALDVHEQFF. The CDR3 nucleotides read TGTGCCAGTAGTATGGCCCTAGATGTACATGAGCAGTTCTTC.